This record concerns one TCR beta chain sequence. For recovered donors of Cohort 3, there were two negative PCRs, clearance, or symptom resolution. These data are taken from a study of blood T cell repertoires in COVID-19. Study-level information: The cDNA or gDNA used as material had been derived from T cells, B-cell-depleted T cells, or PBMCs.

Sequencing used immunoSEQ multiplex PCR; TCRdb keeps in-frame clones, though not all of them. The profile shows approximately 300,000 clones, nearly 90% of them singletons. V shed 6 bases, J shed 3 bases, and the junction held 5 bases outside the gene matches. There are 14 residues in the CDR3. In germline, CDR1 is WSHSY, CDR2 SAAADI. Sequenced: PBMCs or T cells enriched from blood (not recorded which). This TCR was sampled from a woman aged 25 to 39 who had recovered from COVID-19. The chain is built from TRBV10-2 and TRBJ1-1; 9 nucleotides align to TRBD1. The CDR3 DNA sequence: TGCGCCAGCAGCCCCCGGACAGGGGACACTGAAGCTTTCTTT. Residues: CASSPRTGDTEAFF.